This T cell receptor (beta chain) was retrieved from a study of multiple sclerosis patients with progressive multifocal leukoencephalopathy. The time point is: time of PML onset. All patients had prior interferon beta, and all PML patients were female. T3 refers to blood collected at the onset of PML. The CDR3 has 15 amino acids. Germline CDR1 and CDR2: LGHNA and YSLEER. V was pared by 0 bases and J by 6 bases, with 7 bases of the junction left unmatched. Data came from immunoSEQ multiplex PCR; TCRdb stores just in-frame clones and leaves some out. The repertoire includes some 30,000 clones, around 83% of them detected once, and over 10% sits in the top ten. Concerning this clone: Its antigen is as yet unknown.

Study conclusions and caveats: The findings' link to JC virus versus immunocompromise remained uncertain. Lower normalized Shannon entropy suggested reduced TRB diversity in most PML patients.

The clonotype was recovered from a woman in her 30s with progressive multifocal leukoencephalopathy. This sample comprised PBMCs, obtained from a patient treated with natalizumab. The chain joins TRBV4-3 to TRBJ2-7, with 8 bases lining up with TRBD1. The CDR3 reads CASSQDSGQGGEQYF. The CDR3 region has the DNA TGCGCCAGCAGCCAAGATTCAGGACAGGGTGGCGAGCAGTACTTC.